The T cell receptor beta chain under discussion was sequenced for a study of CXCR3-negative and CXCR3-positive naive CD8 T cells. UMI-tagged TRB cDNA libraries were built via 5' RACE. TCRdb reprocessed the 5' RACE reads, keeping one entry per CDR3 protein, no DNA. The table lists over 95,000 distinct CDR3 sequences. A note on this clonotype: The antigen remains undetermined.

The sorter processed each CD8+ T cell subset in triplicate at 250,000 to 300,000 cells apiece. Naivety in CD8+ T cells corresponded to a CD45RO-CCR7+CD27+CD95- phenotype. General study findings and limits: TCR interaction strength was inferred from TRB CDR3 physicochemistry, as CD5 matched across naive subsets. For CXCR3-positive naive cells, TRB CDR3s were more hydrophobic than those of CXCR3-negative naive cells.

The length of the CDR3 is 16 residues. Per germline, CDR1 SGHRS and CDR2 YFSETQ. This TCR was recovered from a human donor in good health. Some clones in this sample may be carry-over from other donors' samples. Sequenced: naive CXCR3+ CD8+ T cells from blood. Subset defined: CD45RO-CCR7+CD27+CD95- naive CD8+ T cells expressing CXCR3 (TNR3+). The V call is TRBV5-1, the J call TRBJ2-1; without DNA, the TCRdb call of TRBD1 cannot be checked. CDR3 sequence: CASSQTPGQGFNEQFF. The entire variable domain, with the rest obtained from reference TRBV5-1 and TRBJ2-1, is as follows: KAGVTQTPRYLIKTRGQQVTLSCSPISGHRSVSWYQQTPGQGLQFLFEYFSETQRNKGNFPGRFSGRQFSNSRSEMNVSTLELGDSALYLCASSQTPGQGFNEQFFGPGTRLTVL.